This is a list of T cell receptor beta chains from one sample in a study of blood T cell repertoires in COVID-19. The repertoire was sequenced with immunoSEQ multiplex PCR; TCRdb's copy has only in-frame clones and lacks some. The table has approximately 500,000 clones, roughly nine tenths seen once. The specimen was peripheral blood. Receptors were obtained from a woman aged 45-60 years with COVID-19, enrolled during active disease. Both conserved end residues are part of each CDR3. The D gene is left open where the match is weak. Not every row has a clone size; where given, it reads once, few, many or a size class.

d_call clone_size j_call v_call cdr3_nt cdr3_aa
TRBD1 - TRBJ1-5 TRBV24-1 TGTGCCACCAGTAAAGGGGGACAGGTCAATCAGCCCCAGCATTTT CATSKGGQVNQPQHF
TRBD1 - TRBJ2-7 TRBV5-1 TGCGCCAGCAGTTACGACAGGGAACTATACGAGCAGTACTTC CASSYDRELYEQYF
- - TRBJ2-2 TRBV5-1 TGCGCCAGCAGCCCCTTGGACAGTAAGGGCGGGGAGCTGTTTTTT CASSPLDSKGGELFF
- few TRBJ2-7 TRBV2 TGTGCCAGCAGTGAAGGAGGAGCCTACGAGCAGTACTTC CASSEGGAYEQYF
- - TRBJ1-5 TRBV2 TGTGCCAGCGGAGGAGGGGCTTACAATCAGCCCCAGCATTTT CASGGGAYNQPQHF
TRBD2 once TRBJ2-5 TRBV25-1 TGTGCCACCCGGGGGGGGGAGACCCAGTACTTC CATRGGETQYF
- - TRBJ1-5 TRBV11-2 TGTGCCAGCAGCATCGGGACTTCACCTAGGGAACAGCCCCAGCATTTT CASSIGTSPREQPQHF
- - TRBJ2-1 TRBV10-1 TGCGCCAGCAGTAAGAGACAGAACAATGAGCAGTTCTTC CASSKRQNNEQFF
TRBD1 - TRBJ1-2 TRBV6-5 TGTGCCGGGGACAGGGGGCTATTTGGCTACACCTTC CAGDRGLFGYTF
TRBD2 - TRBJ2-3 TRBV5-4 TGTGCCAGCAGCCGAGGTGGGACTAGCTCCGATACGCAGTATTTT CASSRGGTSSDTQYF
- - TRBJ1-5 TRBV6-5 TGTGCCAGCAGTCGACAGACTGTTAATCAGCCCCAGCATTTT CASSRQTVNQPQHF
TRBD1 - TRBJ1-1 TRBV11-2 TGTGCCAGCAGCTTAGCCGGACAGGGAATTGAAGCTTTCTTT CASSLAGQGIEAFF
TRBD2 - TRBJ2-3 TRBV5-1 TGCGCCAGCACCAACAGGGTAGCGGGGGGGCCAAACTTCACAGATACGCAGTATTTT CASTNRVAGGPNFTDTQYF
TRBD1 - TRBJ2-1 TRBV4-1 TGCGCCAGCAGCCGCTTGACAGGGTACAATGAGCAGTTCTTC CASSRLTGYNEQFF
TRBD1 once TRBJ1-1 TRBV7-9 TGTGCCAGCAGCTTTGGGACAGGGTTTATACGGGCCACTGAAGCTTTCTTT CASSFGTGFIRATEAFF
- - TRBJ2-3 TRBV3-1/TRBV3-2 TGTGCCAGCACCCATAGCGGAAAGAGCACAGATACGCAGTATTTT CASTHSGKSTDTQYF
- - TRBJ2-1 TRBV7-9 TGTGCCAGCAGCTTAGGACAGGGAGGAAACGGTGAGCAGTTCTTC CASSLGQGGNGEQFF
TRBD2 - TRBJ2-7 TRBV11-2 TGTGCCAGCAGCTTGGGACTAGCGGAGTCCTCCTACGAGCAGTACTTC CASSLGLAESSYEQYF
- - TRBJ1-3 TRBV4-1 TGCGCCAGCAGCCAAGGGGGGGGCCGGGGGCGGACTGGAAACACCATATATTTT CASSQGGGRGRTGNTIYF
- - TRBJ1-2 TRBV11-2 TGTGCCAGCAGCCTAGACATTTTTCGGGGCTACACCTTC CASSLDIFRGYTF
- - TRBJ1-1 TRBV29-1 TGCAGCGTAGCCATGGACACCATGAACACTGAAGCTTTCTTT CSVAMDTMNTEAFF
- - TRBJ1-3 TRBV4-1 TGCGCCAGCAGCCAGGGGGGAACAGTTTCCCCTGCCTCTGGAAACACCATATATTTT CASSQGGTVSPASGNTIYF
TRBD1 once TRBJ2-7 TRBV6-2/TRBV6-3 TGTGCCAGCAGTGCTACCGGGACAGGGAGGGTATACGAGCAGTACTTC CASSATGTGRVYEQYF
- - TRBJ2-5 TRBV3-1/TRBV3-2 TGTGCCAGCACGCTTACAGGGATCCAAGAGACCCAGTACTTC CASTLTGIQETQYF
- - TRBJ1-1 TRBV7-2 TGTGCCAGCAGCCAAGGGAGGGCGAACACTGAAGCTTTCTTT CASSQGRANTEAFF
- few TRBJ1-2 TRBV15 TGTGCCACCAGGGGGAGAGTACAGGGACCAGATGGCTACACCTTC CATRGRVQGPDGYTF
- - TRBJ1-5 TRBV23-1 TGCGCCAGCAGTCATCGGGGTGGGAATCAGCCCCAGCATTTT CASSHRGGNQPQHF
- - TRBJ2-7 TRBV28 TGTGCCAGCAGTTTGGCCCCCTACGAGCAGTACTTC CASSLAPYEQYF
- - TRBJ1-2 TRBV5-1 TGCGCCAGCAGCTTGGCCCAGCCGCAGGGTGGCTACACCTTC CASSLAQPQGGYTF
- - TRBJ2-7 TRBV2 TGTGCCAGCAGTGTCGATCGGGGCGCGGGGGAGCAGTACTTC CASSVDRGAGEQYF
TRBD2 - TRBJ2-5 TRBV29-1 TGCAGCGTTCCGAGCGGGGCCTGGTACCAAGAGACCCAGTACTTC CSVPSGAWYQETQYF
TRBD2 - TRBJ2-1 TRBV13 TGTGCCAGCAGTCCCGGGACTAGCGGGCGAATGAGCATGTTCTTC CASSPGTSGRMSMFF
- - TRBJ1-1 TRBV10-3 TGTGCCATCAGGGGGGGGACGGCGAACACTGAAGCTTTCTTT CAIRGGTANTEAFF
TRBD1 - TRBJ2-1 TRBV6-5 TGTGCCAGCTGGACAGGGACAGGCGGGGAGCAGTTCTTC CASWTGTGGEQFF
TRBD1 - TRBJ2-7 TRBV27 TGTGCCAGCAGTCCGACCATGGGACAGGGTCGGCACGAGCAGTACTTC CASSPTMGQGRHEQYF
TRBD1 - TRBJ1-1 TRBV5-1 TGCGCCAGCAGCTTGGGAAGGTATGGGACAGGGGCTATGAACACTGAAGCTTTCTTT CASSLGRYGTGAMNTEAFF
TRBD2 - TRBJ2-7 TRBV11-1 TGTGCCAGCAGCCGCCCCGCGGGGGGACGCTACGAGCAGTACTTC CASSRPAGGRYEQYF
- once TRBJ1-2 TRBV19 TGTGCCAGTAGTAGGACAGCTGCGACCGCATCTAACTATGGCTACACCTTC CASSRTAATASNYGYTF
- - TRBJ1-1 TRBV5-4 TGTGCCAGCAGCTTGGGACGGGTGAACACTGAAGCTTTCTTT CASSLGRVNTEAFF
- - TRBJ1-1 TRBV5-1 TGCGCCAGCAGCTTGGGGACAGTGAACACTGAAGCTTTCTTT CASSLGTVNTEAFF
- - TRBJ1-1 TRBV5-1 TGCGCCAGCAGCTTGGGGACAGCTAATGAAGCTTTCTTT CASSLGTANEAFF
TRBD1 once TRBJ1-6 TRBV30 TGTGCCTGGAGTGTACCCCTGGGACAGGGGTATAATTCACCCCTCCACTTT CAWSVPLGQGYNSPLHF
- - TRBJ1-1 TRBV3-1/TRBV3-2 TGTGCCAGCAGCCAAGTCGGGGGGAACACTGAAGCTTTCTTT CASSQVGGNTEAFF
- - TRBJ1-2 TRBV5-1 TGCGCCAGCAGCTTGGAAGAGAGCTATGGCTACACCTTC CASSLEESYGYTF
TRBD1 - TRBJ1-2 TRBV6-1 TGTGCCAGCAGCACCTTAGGGACAGCGGACTATGGCTACACCTTC CASSTLGTADYGYTF
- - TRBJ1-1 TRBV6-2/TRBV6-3 TGTGCCAGCAGTTCCAGAAACACTGAAGCTTTCTTT CASSSRNTEAFF
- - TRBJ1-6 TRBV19 TGTGCCAGTAGTATATTTTCGTCGGCAATCGGGTATTCACCCCTCCACTTT CASSIFSSAIGYSPLHF
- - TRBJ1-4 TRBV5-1 TGCGCCAGCAGCTTGGAAGGGGTTGATGAAAAACTGTTTTTT CASSLEGVDEKLFF
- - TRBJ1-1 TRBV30 TGTGCCTGGAGTGGGTCGTCGGTACCGGGCACTGAAGCTTTCTTT CAWSGSSVPGTEAFF
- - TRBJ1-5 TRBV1 TGCACCAGCAGCCACCACAGGACCTATAGCAATCAGCCCCAGCATTTT CTSSHHRTYSNQPQHF
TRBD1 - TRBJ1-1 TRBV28 TGTGCCAGCAGTTTGGGACAGGGGGCGCGCGGCACTGAAGCTTTCTTT CASSLGQGARGTEAFF
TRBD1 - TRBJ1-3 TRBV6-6 TGTGCCAGCAGTTACACGGGACAGCAGGCTGGAAACACCATATATTTT CASSYTGQQAGNTIYF
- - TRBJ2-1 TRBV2 TGTGCCAGCAGTGAAGTTAGTGAGCAGTTCTTC CASSEVSEQFF
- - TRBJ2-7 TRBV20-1 TGCAGTGCCGCGGGACAGTACGAACAGTACTTC CSAAGQYEQYF